Each of the 10 T cell receptor beta chains below was sequenced from the same sample in a study of blood T cell repertoires in COVID-19. The repertoire was sequenced with immunoSEQ multiplex PCR; TCRdb's copy has only in-frame clones and lacks some. The repertoire holds 85,000 to 120,000 clones, with around 73% as singletons. Material for sequencing was peripheral blood. These receptor sequences come from a man in his fifties or sixties with active or convalescent COVID-19.

This clone is a singleton in its sample. The chain links TRBV6-5 to TRBJ2-5; 10 bases agree with TRBD1. Germline values: CDR1 MNHEY, CDR2 SVGAGI. With 5 bases clipped from V and 9 bases from J, the junction kept 6 bases outside the gene matches. CDR3 length equals 13 residues. The CDR3 region is CASSPGTGAAQYF. The CDR3 bases are TGTGCCAGCAGTCCCGGGACAGGGGCGGCCCAGTACTTC.

This sequence joins TRBV29-1 and TRBJ2-4; 7 bases are a match to TRBD2. The germline CDR1 and CDR2 sequences are SQVTM and ANQGSEA. V trimming: 6 bases; J trimming: 7 bases; junction bases outside the gene matches: 9. The CDR3 has 13 amino acids. The CDR3 DNA reads as TGCAGCGTGGTTAGCGGGTTAGAGAACATTCAGTACTTC. Its translation: CSVVSGLENIQYF.

V and J are TRBV7-6 and TRBJ2-5, with D possibly TRBD1 on 6 matching bases. This CDR3 has 13 residues. In germline, CDR1 is SGHVS, CDR2 FNYEAQ. Between the trimmed V and J ends, which lost 7 bases and 2 bases, there was a span of 11 bases. The CDR3 spells CASIRGQQETQYF. The CDR3 DNA follows: TGTGCCAGCATCAGGGGACAACAAGAGACCCAGTACTTC.

The V gene is TRBV5-6, the J gene TRBJ2-5; no clear D. Germline V gene data show CDR1 as SGHDT and CDR2 as YYEEEE. The CDR3 consists of 14 residues. Deletions cut 0 bases from V and 5 bases from J, with 11 bases between. The CDR3 here is CASSLGARRETQYF. CDR3 DNA sequence: TGTGCCAGCAGCTTGGGGGCCAGACGGGAGACCCAGTACTTC. The complete variable domain, with remaining parts taken from reference TRBV5-6 and TRBJ2-5, reads DAGVTQSPTHLIKTRGQQVTLRCSPKSGHDTVSWYQQALGQGPQFIFQYYEEEERQRGNFPDRFSGHQFPNYSSELNVNALLLGDSALYLCASSLGARRETQYFGPGTRLLVL.

The CDR3 is CASSKAPGSGTEAFF. In DNA, the CDR3 is TGTGCCAGCAGCAAAGCGCCGGGATCGGGCACTGAAGCTTTCTTT. The chain carries TRBV21-1 and TRBJ1-1. TRBV21-1 is an annotated pseudogene. The CDR3 is 15 residues long.

V usage is TRBV7-8 and J usage is TRBJ2-3; TRBD1 is a possible D gene (6 bases). In germline, CDR1 is SGHVS, CDR2 FQNEAQ. V lost 4 bases, J lost 1 base, and 12 bases lay in between. This CDR3 spans 15 amino acids. Here the CDR3 DNA reads TGTGCCAGCAGCTGGGGGCGCCGGGGCACAGATACGCAGTATTTT. Encoded protein: CASSWGRRGTDTQYF.

Worth noting for this clone: The sample has other DNA sequences that encode this CDR3 too. Here the CDR3 DNA reads TGTGCCATCAGCCCTAGCGGGAGCACAGATACGCAGTATTTT. This sequence encodes CAISPSGSTDTQYF. The gene calls are TRBV10-3 and TRBJ2-3; 8 nucleotides agree with TRBD2. Germline V CDR1 and CDR2: ENHRY, SYGVKD. The CDR3 covers 14 residues. V was pared by 6 bases and J by 0 bases, with 2 bases of the junction left unmatched.

The rearrangement links TRBV3-1 (or the pseudogene TRBV3-2) to TRBJ1-2; 7 bases map to TRBD1. Germline CDR1 is LGHDT and CDR2 is YNNKEL (reference sequence). Trimming removed 1 base from V and 4 bases from J; junction bases left unmatched: 12. There are 17 residues in the CDR3. The CDR3 loop reads CASSQGGGGRGPYGYTF. The CDR3 DNA reads as TGTGCCAGCAGCCAAGGAGGAGGGGGCAGGGGACCCTATGGCTACACCTTC.

This chain connects TRBV6-5 to TRBJ2-3; 11 bases are shared with TRBD2. Germline CDR1 MNHEY, CDR2 SVGAGI. This CDR3 spans 14 amino acids. With V trimmed by 11 bases and J by 7 bases, 11 bases remained unmatched. The DNA of the CDR3 is TGTGCCCTGTCTAATAGCGGGAGGGCGAATACGCAGTATTTT. It yields the protein CALSNSGRANTQYF.

The chain couples TRBV28 to TRBJ1-2; D not certain. V lost 8 bases and J lost 6, with 13 bases in between. The CDR3 runs to 12 residues. Looked up from germline, CDR1 is MDHEN and CDR2 is SYDVKM. The CDR3 here is CASLSGSDGYTF. DNA for the CDR3: TGTGCCAGCCTCTCGGGGTCCGATGGCTACACCTTC.